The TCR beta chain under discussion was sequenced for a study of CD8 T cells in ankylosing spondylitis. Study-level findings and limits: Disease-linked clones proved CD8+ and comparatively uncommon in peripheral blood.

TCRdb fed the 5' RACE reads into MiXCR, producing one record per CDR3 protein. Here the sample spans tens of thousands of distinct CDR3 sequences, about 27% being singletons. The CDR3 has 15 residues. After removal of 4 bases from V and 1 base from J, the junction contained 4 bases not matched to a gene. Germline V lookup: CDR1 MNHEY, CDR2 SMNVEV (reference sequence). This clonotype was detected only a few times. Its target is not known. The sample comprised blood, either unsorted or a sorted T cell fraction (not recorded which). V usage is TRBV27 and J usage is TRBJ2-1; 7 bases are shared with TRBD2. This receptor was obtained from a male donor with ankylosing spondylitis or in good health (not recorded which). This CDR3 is CASSWGAGSYNEQFF. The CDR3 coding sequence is TGTGCCAGCAGTTGGGGAGCGGGATCCTACAATGAGCAGTTCTTC.